These 7 T cell receptor beta chains originate from one sample sequenced in a study of T-cell memory formation after mild COVID-19. MiXCR, run by TCRdb on the 5' RACE reads, gives a single entry per CDR3 protein. This sample yields under 450,000 distinct CDR3 sequences, of which approximately 15% are seen a single time; 22% belongs to the top ten. The source material was PBMCs or a T cell subset sorted from them (not recorded which). Receptors were obtained from a man aged 18 to 35 who had mild COVID-19 (a few samples of this study predate the infection). Cell type and time point are not known.

The J gene is TRBJ2-3, the V gene TRBV7-9, with D possibly TRBD2 on 7 matching bases. V was shortened by 5 bases and J by 6 bases, with 24 bases between the two germline ends. The CDR3 is made up of 17 amino acids. Germline CDR1 reads SEHNR; CDR2 reads FQNEAQ (reference sequence). The CDR3 nucleotides are TGTGCCAGCAGCCCTTTAGGGGCGGGGGCCGGAGGGGATACGCAGTATTTT. Translated, it gives CASSPLGAGAGGDTQYF.

The rearrangement uses TRBV5-1 and TRBJ2-3; D unclear. The CDR3 runs to 15 residues. Germline loops: CDR1 SGHRS, CDR2 YFSETQ. V was pared by 4 bases and J by 5 bases, with 17 bases between. CDR3 sequence: CASSIGRGTLDTQYF. DNA for the CDR3: TGCGCCAGCAGCATAGGACGAGGAACTCTAGATACGCAGTATTTT. The variable domain in full, completed from reference TRBV5-1 and TRBJ2-3, reads KAGVTQTPRYLIKTRGQQVTLSCSPISGHRSVSWYQQTPGQGLQFLFEYFSETQRNKGNFPGRFSGRQFSNSRSEMNVSTLELGDSALYLCASSIGRGTLDTQYFGPGTRLTVL.

J is TRBJ2-7 and V is TRBV11-2; D gene uncertain. This CDR3 has 12 residues. Germline values: CDR1 SGHAT, CDR2 FQNNGV. Trimming took 4 bases from V and 3 from J, leaving 7 bases between them. The CDR3 DNA is TGTGCCAGCAGCTCAAAGGTCTACGAGCAGTACTTC. Translating gives CASSSKVYEQYF.

This chain uses TRBV5-4 with TRBJ2-7; D not resolved. Germline V CDR1 and CDR2: SGHNT, YYREEE (reference sequence). The CDR3 extends over 13 amino acids. Trimming removed 3 bases from V and 0 bases from J, with 7 bases in between. The CDR3: CASSSQVSYEQYF. The CDR3 DNA follows: TGTGCCAGCAGCTCCCAGGTCTCCTACGAGCAGTACTTC.

The V gene is TRBV7-9, the J gene TRBJ2-3; D gene unclear. This CDR3 has 15 residues. The germline V and J ends were trimmed by 7 bases and 2 bases, with 16 bases remaining between them. In germline, CDR1 is SEHNR, CDR2 FQNEAQ (reference sequence). DNA for the CDR3: TGTGCCAGCACCCCCTCGGGTGGAAACACAGATACGCAGTATTTT. Translating it yields CASTPSGGNTDTQYF.

V gene TRBV27 combines with J gene TRBJ2-7, with 7 bases aligning to TRBD1. Germline CDR1 and CDR2: MNHEY and SMNVEV (reference sequence). The ends lost 7 bases at V and 5 bases at J; junction bases unmatched: 5. This CDR3 is built from 12 residues. This CDR3 reads CASKTGANEQYF. The DNA of the CDR3 is TGTGCCAGCAAAACAGGGGCGAACGAGCAGTACTTC.

This clonotype was seen a few times. The chain has TRBV6-1 and TRBJ2-5, with TRBD2 matching over 8 bases. V lost 4 bases, J lost 4 bases, and 5 bases stayed unmatched. The germline CDR1 and CDR2 sequences are MNHNS and SASEGT. The CDR3 is 14 amino acids. CDR3 sequence reads: CASSGEGLGETQYF. The CDR3 DNA reads as TGTGCCAGCAGTGGGGAGGGACTAGGAGAGACCCAGTACTTC.